The 22 T cell receptor beta chains presented below share a single source sample, sequenced in a study of shared clonotypes between healthy human individuals. The table came from immunoSEQ multiplex PCR; TCRdb's copy has only in-frame clones and leaves some out. The sample consists of approximately 530,000 clones, almost 97% of them appearing once. Sequencing input: naive CD4+ T cells sorted from blood. Subset denoted: CD45RA+ positively selected. Source of these receptors: a woman in her thirties in good health.

This clone was recorded only once. This sequence joins TRBV5-1 and TRBJ1-1; D is possibly TRBD1 (5 bases). The CDR3 runs to 15 residues. The V gene's germline CDR1 is SGHRS and CDR2 YFSETQ. V was shortened by 2 bases and J by 4 bases, with 15 bases between the two germline ends. DNA of the CDR3: TGCGCCAGCAGCTTTCCAGGGAACGGGGGCACTGAAGCTTTCTTT. Its translation is CASSFPGNGGTEAFF.

The chain couples TRBV10-3 to TRBJ2-7, with D perhaps assigned TRBD1 or TRBD2 (5 bases each). The germline V and J ends were trimmed by 2 bases and 0 bases, with 8 bases remaining between them. The CDR3 loop spans 14 amino acids. Germline CDR1 ENHRY, CDR2 SYGVKD. The CDR3 here is CAISEGGNSYEQYF. The CDR3 DNA reads as TGTGCCATCAGTGAGGGGGGAAACTCCTACGAGCAGTACTTC.

CDR3 DNA sequence: TGTGCCAGCAGCTTCGTGGGGGTAGAGACCCAGTACTTC. Translation: CASSFVGVETQYF. The chain employs TRBV5-6 and TRBJ2-5; the D gene could be TRBD1 or TRBD2 (5 bases each). V lost 2 bases and J lost 4, with 9 bases in between. This CDR3 contains 13 residues. Germline V gives CDR1 SGHDT, CDR2 YYEEEE.

The chain combines TRBV18 with TRBJ2-7, with a tentative D call TRBD1 (5 bases). Trimming removed 3 bases from V and 2 bases from J, with 11 bases in between. The V gene's germline CDR1 is KGHSH and CDR2 LQKENI. This CDR3 is 14 amino acids long. For the CDR3, the DNA is TGTGCCAGCTCACCCGTCAGGGAAACCTACGAGCAGTACTTC. This sequence encodes CASSPVRETYEQYF.

This chain links TRBV11-3 with TRBJ2-2; D remains ambiguous. The CDR3 spans 13 residues. From germline, CDR1 is SGHNT and CDR2 YENEEA. The V end lost 5 bases, the J end lost 6 bases, and 10 bases lay between the germline ends. CDR3 amino acids: CASSPRAAGELFF. In DNA, the CDR3 is TGTGCCAGCAGCCCCCGCGCCGCCGGGGAGCTGTTTTTT.

The chain is built from TRBV19 and TRBJ2-1; weak D call: TRBD2 (6 bases). V shed 3 bases and J shed 7 bases, with 16 bases lying between them. The germline CDR1 and CDR2 sequences are LNHDA and SQIVND (reference sequence). The CDR3 extends over 15 amino acids. The CDR3 DNA is TGTGCCAGTAGTATTCTCAGGGACTTTAATAATGAGCAGTTCTTC. It encodes CASSILRDFNNEQFF.

The rearrangement joins TRBV11-2 to TRBJ2-5; possible D gene TRBD1, 6 bases. The closer fit of TRBJ2-7 to the DNA end suggests the J call may be wrong. CDR1 and CDR2 (germline): SGHAT, FQNNGV. The CDR3 totals 14 residues. The CDR3 sequence: CASSPRKTGSEQYF. Here the CDR3 DNA reads TGTGCCAGCAGCCCACGAAAAACAGGGTCCGAGCAGTACTTC.

The chain links TRBV7-9 to TRBJ2-7; 7 nucleotides align to TRBD1. V shed 5 bases and J 3 bases; nucleotides not matched to a gene: 10. This CDR3 has 15 residues. The germline CDR1 and CDR2 sequences are SEHNR and FQNEAQ (reference sequence). In nucleotides, the CDR3 is TGTGCCAGCAGCAAAATCCGGGACAGCCTCTACGAGCAGTACTTC. As protein: CASSKIRDSLYEQYF.

Comments on this clone: Different DNA sequences within this sample yield the same CDR3. The chain has TRBV27 and TRBJ2-5; D gene ambiguous. Germline V lookup: CDR1 MNHEY, CDR2 SMNVEV (reference sequence). CDR3 size: 13 residues. Trimming removed 0 bases at V and 5 bases at J, with 7 bases between. CDR3: CASSLSYQETQYF. CDR3 DNA sequence: TGTGCCAGCAGTTTATCGTATCAGGAGACCCAGTACTTC.

The chain employs TRBV27 and TRBJ1-5, with D perhaps matching TRBD1 (6 bases). Trimming removed 4 bases at V and 7 bases at J, with 14 bases between. The CDR3 runs 14 residues. CDR1 and CDR2 (germline): MNHEY, SMNVEV (reference sequence). The CDR3 sequence is CASSSLQGYQPQHF. CDR3 nucleotide sequence: TGTGCCAGCAGTTCACTACAGGGTTACCAGCCCCAGCATTTT.

The chain combines TRBV7-9 with TRBJ2-5; maybe TRBD2 (6 bases). Per germline, CDR1 SEHNR and CDR2 FQNEAQ (reference sequence). Trimming removed 4 bases at V and 5 bases at J, with 11 bases between. The CDR3 is made up of 13 amino acids. CDR3 nucleotide sequence: TGTGCCAGCAGCTCGGGGGTGGTCGAGACCCAGTACTTC. Its translation is CASSSGVVETQYF.

The rearrangement links TRBV6-1 to TRBJ2-1, with D possibly being TRBD1 or TRBD2 (5 bases each). V was cut by 2 bases and J by 7 bases, with 15 bases left in between. CDR3 length equals 15 residues. CDR1 is MNHNS, CDR2 SASEGT, per germline. The CDR3 is CASSEFGGVGNEQFF. CDR3 DNA sequence: TGTGCCAGCAGTGAATTTGGGGGAGTAGGTAATGAGCAGTTCTTC.

This sequence joins TRBV4-2 and TRBJ2-1; D gene uncertain. This CDR3 has 13 residues. Germline V gives CDR1 LGHNA, CDR2 YNFKEQ. V was trimmed by 0 bases and J by 10 bases, leaving 10 bases between them. The CDR3 DNA reads TGTGCCAGCAGCCAAGATGTGGCGAGGGAGCAGTTCTTC. Protein product: CASSQDVAREQFF.

V is TRBV28 and J is TRBJ1-5; tentative D call: TRBD1 (5 bases). Trimming took 4 bases from V and 9 from J, leaving 22 bases between them. The CDR3 has 16 amino acids. Looked up from germline, CDR1 is MDHEN and CDR2 is SYDVKM. In DNA form, the CDR3 reads TGTGCCAGCAGTTCGGGGGAGGACATCCTGGGTGGGCCCCAGCATTTT. This sequence encodes CASSSGEDILGGPQHF.

V and J are TRBV5-8 and TRBJ2-2; D unresolved. V was cut by 4 bases and J by 0 bases, with 13 bases left in between. Germline V gene sequence: CDR1 SGHTS, CDR2 YDEGEE. CDR3 length: 16 residues. The CDR3 region has the DNA TGTGCCAGCAGCAGATCCCCGGATTCGAACACCGGGGAGCTGTTTTTT. It codes for CASSRSPDSNTGELFF.

V usage is TRBV21-1 and J usage is TRBJ1-5; TRBD1 is the table's D call and was not checked against the DNA. TRBV21-1 is assigned pseudogene status. CDR3 length equals 18 residues. The CDR3 region is CASSTPRGPGQGFQPQHF. As DNA, the CDR3 is TGTGCCAGCAGCACCCCCCGCGGGCCTGGACAGGGCTTTCAGCCCCAGCATTTT.

V gene TRBV2 combines with J gene TRBJ2-5; D unclear. CDR3 length: 14 amino acids. Trimming pared 3 bases from V and 11 bases from J, leaving 19 bases between. CDR1 and CDR2 (germline): SNHLY, FYNNEI. The chain's CDR3 is CASSEVHALREQYF. CDR3 nucleotides: TGTGCCAGCAGTGAGGTACATGCCCTTCGAGAGCAGTACTTC.

The chain combines TRBV27 with TRBJ2-1; 7 bases align to TRBD1. CDR1 is MNHEY and CDR2 is SMNVEV in the germline V gene (reference sequence). Unmatched junction bases numbered 7, after V lost 5 bases and J lost 0 bases. This CDR3 contains 16 residues. Here the CDR3 reads CASSHYWTGSYNEQFF. CDR3 bases: TGTGCCAGCAGTCACTACTGGACAGGCTCCTACAATGAGCAGTTCTTC.

The V and J genes are TRBV2 and TRBJ2-2, with 14 bases aligning to TRBD2. CDR1 is SNHLY and CDR2 is FYNNEI in the germline V gene. The CDR3 loop spans 15 amino acids. Trimming cost V 7 bases and J 7 bases; bases outside gene matches: 5. Here the CDR3 DNA reads TGTGCCAGCACCCGGGGACTAGCGGGAGACGGGGAGCTGTTTTTT. Protein product: CASTRGLAGDGELFF. The full variable domain, completed using reference TRBV2 and TRBJ2-2, is EPEVTQTPSHQVTQMGQEVILRCVPISNHLYFYWYRQILGQKVEFLVSFYNNEISEKSEIFDDQFSVERPDGSNFTLKIRSTKLEDSAMYFCASTRGLAGDGELFFGEGSRLTVL.

This chain joins TRBV10-2 and TRBJ2-7; TRBD2 agrees at 7 bases. Per the germline V gene, CDR1 is WSHSY and CDR2 is SAAADI. The CDR3 is 15 residues long. The J segment lost 7 bases and the V segment lost 4 bases, leaving 13 bases of the junction unmatched. The DNA of the CDR3 is TGCGCCAGCAGTGTGGACGGCGCGGGAGAAGGGGAGCAGTACTTC. This translates into CASSVDGAGEGEQYF.

V is TRBV30 and J is TRBJ1-2, with D hard to call. The ends were cut back, 1 base at V and 0 bases at J, with 6 bases in the middle. The CDR3 spans 13 residues. From germline, CDR1 is GTSNPN and CDR2 SVGIG (reference sequence). The CDR3 spells CAWSAEPNYGYTF. CDR3 sequence (DNA): TGTGCCTGGAGTGCAGAACCTAACTATGGCTACACCTTC.

This clone was recorded once. The V call is TRBV6-6, the J call TRBJ1-6; D is uncertain. Germline V gene data show CDR1 as MNHNY and CDR2 as SVGAGI (reference sequence). V lost 5 bases and J 7 bases, leaving 15 bases between the germline ends. The CDR3 totals 15 residues. CDR3 sequence (DNA): TGTGCCAGCAGTGTCGCGGTAGAAGGGAATTCACCCCTCCACTTT. The encoded protein is CASSVAVEGNSPLHF.